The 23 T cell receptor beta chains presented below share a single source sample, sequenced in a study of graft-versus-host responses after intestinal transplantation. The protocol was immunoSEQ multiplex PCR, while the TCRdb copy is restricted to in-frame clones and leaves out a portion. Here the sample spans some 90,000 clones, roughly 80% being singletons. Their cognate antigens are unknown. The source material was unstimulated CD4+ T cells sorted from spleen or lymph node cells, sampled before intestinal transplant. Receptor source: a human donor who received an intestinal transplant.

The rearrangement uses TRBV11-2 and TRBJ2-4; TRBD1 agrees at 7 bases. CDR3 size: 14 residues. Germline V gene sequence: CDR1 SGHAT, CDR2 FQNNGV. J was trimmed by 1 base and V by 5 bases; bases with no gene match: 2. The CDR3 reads CASSPQGAKNIQYF. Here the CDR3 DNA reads TGTGCCAGCAGCCCACAGGGGGCCAAAAACATTCAGTACTTC.

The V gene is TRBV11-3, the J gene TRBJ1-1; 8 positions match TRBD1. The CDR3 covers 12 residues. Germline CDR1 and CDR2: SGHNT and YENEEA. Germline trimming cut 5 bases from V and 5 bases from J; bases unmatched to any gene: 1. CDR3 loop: CASSHRGTEAFF. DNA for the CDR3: TGTGCCAGCAGCCACAGGGGGACTGAAGCTTTCTTT.

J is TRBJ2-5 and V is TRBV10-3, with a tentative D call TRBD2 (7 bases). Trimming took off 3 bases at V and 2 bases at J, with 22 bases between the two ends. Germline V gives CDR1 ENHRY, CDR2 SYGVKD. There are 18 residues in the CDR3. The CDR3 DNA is TGTGCCATCAGTGATCGGGGGGCCCGTAGCAGATTACAAGAGACCCAGTACTTC. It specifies CAISDRGARSRLQETQYF.

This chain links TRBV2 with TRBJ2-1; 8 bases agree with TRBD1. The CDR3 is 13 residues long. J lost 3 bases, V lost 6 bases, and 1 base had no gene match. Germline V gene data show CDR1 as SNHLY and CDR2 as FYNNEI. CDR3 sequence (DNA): TGTGCCAGCAGCGGACAGGGCTACAATGAGCAGTTCTTC. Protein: CASSGQGYNEQFF.

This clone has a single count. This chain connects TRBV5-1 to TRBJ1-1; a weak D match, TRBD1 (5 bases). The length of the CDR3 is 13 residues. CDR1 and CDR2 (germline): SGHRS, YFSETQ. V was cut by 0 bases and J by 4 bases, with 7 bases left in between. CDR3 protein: CASSLDGGTEAFF. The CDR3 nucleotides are TGCGCCAGCAGCTTGGACGGGGGCACTGAAGCTTTCTTT. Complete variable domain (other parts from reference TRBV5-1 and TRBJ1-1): KAGVTQTPRYLIKTRGQQVTLSCSPISGHRSVSWYQQTPGQGLQFLFEYFSETQRNKGNFPGRFSGRQFSNSRSEMNVSTLELGDSALYLCASSLDGGTEAFFGQGTRLTVV.

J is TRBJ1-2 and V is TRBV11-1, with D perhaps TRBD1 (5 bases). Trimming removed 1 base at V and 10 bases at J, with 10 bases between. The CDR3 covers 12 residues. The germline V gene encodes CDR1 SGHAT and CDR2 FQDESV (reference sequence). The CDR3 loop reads CASSLGQIDYTF. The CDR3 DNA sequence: TGTGCCAGCAGCTTAGGACAGATTGACTACACCTTC.

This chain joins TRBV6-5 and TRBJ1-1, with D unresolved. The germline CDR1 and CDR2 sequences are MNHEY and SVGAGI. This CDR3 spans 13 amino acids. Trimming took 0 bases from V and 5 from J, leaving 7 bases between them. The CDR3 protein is CASSYSLVTEAFF. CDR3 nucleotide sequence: TGTGCCAGCAGTTACTCCCTTGTTACTGAAGCTTTCTTT.

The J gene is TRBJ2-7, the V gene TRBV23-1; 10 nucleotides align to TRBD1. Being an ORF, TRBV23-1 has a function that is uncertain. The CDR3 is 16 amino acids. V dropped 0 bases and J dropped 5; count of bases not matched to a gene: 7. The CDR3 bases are TGCGCCAGCAGTCAATCACGGGACAGGGGTAAGGACGAGCAGTACTTC. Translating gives CASSQSRDRGKDEQYF.

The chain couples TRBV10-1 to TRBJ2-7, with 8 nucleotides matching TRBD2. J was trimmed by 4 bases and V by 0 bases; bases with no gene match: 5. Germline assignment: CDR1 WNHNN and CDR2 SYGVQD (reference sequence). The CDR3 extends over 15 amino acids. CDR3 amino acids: CASSESKAGAYEQYF. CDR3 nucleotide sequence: TGCGCCAGCAGTGAGTCGAAAGCGGGGGCATACGAGCAGTACTTC.

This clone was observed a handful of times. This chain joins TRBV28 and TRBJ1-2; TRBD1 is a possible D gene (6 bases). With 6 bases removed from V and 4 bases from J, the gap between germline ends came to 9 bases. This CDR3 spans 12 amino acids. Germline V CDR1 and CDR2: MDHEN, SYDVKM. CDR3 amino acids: CASRDSVYGYTF. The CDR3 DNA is TGTGCCAGCAGGGACAGTGTCTATGGCTACACCTTC.

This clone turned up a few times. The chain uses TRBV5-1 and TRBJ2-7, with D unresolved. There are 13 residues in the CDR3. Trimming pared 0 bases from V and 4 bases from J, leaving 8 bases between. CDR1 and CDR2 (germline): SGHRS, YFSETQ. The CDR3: CASSLEFGYEQYF. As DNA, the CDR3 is TGCGCCAGCAGCTTGGAATTCGGGTACGAGCAGTACTTC.

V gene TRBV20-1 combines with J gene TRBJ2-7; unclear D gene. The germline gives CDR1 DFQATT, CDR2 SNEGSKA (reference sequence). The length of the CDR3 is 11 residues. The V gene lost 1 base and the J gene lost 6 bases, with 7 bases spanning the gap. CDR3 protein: CSARVGPEQYF. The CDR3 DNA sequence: TGCAGTGCTAGAGTGGGCCCCGAGCAGTACTTC.

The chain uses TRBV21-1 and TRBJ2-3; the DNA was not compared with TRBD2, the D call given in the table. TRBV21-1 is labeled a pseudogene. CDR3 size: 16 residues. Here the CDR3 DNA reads TGTGCCAGCCTCTTCTCGGGGAGTGGGGACACAGATACGCAGTATTTT. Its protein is CASLFSGSGDTDTQYF.

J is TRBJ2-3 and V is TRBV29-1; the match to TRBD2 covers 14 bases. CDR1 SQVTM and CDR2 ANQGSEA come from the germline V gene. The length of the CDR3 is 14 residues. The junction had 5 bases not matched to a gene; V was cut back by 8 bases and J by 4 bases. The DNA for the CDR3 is TGCAGCTCGACTAGCGGGGGGGCCGCAGATACGCAGTATTTT. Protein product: CSSTSGGAADTQYF.

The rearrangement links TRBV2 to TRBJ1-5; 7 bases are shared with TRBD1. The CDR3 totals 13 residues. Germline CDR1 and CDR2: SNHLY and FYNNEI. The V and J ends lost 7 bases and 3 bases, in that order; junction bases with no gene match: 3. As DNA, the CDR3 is TGTGCCAGCAAGGGACAGATCAATCAGCCCCAGCATTTT. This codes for CASKGQINQPQHF. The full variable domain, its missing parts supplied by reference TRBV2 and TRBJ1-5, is EPEVTQTPSHQVTQMGQEVILRCVPISNHLYFYWYRQILGQKVEFLVSFYNNEISEKSEIFDDQFSVERPDGSNFTLKIRSTKLEDSAMYFCASKGQINQPQHFGDGTRLSIL.

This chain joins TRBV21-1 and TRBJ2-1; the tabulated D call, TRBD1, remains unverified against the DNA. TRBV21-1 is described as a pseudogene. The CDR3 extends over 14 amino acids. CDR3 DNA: TGTGCCAGCAGCAAAGCGGGACAGGGAATATGGCAGTTCTTC. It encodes CASSKAGQGIWQFF.

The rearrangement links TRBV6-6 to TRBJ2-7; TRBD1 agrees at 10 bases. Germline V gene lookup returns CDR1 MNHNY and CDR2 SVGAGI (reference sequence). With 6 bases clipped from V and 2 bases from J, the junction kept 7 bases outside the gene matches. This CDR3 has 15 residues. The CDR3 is CASSTGGTGAYEQYF. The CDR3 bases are TGTGCCAGCAGCACGGGGGGGACAGGGGCCTACGAGCAGTACTTC.

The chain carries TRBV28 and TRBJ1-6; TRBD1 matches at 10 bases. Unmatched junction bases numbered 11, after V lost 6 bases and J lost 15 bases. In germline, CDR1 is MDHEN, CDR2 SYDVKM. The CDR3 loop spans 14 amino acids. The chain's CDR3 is CASRYRDRGPLLHF. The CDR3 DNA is TGTGCCAGCAGATACCGGGACAGGGGCCCCCTCCTCCACTTT.

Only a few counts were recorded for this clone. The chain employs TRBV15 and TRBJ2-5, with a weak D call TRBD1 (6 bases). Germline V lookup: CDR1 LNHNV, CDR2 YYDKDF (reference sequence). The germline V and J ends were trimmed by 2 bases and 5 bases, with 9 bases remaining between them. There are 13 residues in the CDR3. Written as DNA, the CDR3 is TGTGCCACCAGCAGACAGGGGCGGGAGACCCAGTACTTC. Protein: CATSRQGRETQYF.

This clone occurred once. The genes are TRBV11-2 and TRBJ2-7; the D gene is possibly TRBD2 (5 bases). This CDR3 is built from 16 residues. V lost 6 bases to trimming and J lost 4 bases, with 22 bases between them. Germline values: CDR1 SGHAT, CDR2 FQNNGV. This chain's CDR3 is CASRETGIATRYEQYF. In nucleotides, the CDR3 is TGTGCCAGCAGGGAAACGGGGATAGCTACCCGTTACGAGCAGTACTTC.

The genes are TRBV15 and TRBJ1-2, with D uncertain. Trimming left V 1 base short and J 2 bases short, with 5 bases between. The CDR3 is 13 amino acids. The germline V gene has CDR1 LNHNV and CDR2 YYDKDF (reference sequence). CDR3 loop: CATSRGGNYGYTF. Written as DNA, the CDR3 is TGTGCCACCAGCAGAGGAGGGAACTATGGCTACACCTTC.

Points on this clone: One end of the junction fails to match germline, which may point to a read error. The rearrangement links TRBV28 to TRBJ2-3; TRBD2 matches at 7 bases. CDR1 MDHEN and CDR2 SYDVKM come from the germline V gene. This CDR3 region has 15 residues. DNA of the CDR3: TGTGCCAGCTTCGAGTCGGGCGGGAGCATAGATACGCAGTATTTT. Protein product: CASFESGGSIDTQYF.

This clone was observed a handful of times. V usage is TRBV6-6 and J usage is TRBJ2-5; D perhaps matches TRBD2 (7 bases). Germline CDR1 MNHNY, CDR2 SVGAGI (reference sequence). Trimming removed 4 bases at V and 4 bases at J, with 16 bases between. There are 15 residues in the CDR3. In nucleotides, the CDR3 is TGTGCCAGCAGTTCCCTTAGGGGAGGGGGAGAGACCCAGTACTTC. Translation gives CASSSLRGGGETQYF.